The clone carrying this T cell receptor (beta chain) has more than one count but fewer than ten. Combining iRepertoire HTBI primers with Arm-PCR of CDR3 regions, the authors built TCR beta libraries. From the multiplex PCR reads, TCRdb called clonotypes with MiXCR, one entry per CDR3 protein. This table holds fewer than 450,000 distinct CDR3 sequences, 15% found once. These data come from a study of regulatory T cells in long-lasting Graves disease. The sample's time point: newly diagnosed GD, antithyroid drugs for less than 3 months. Scientists built the TCR library using RNA that was extracted from PBMCs. CDR3 length: 12 amino acids. The germline gives CDR1 SEHNR, CDR2 FQNEAQ (reference sequence). Trimming shortened V by 1 base and J by 6 bases, and 4 bases separated the two germline ends. These data were also reused for a study on T cells in Graves' hyperthyroidism and ophthalmopathy. That report notes: Most thyroid clonotypes expanded above 0.001 appeared in blood too. Through a model of 13 V-J features, ophthalmopathy was separated from stable hyperthyroidism.

Sample: peripheral blood mononuclear cells (PBMCs), taken at new diagnosis, from a patient treated with antithyroid drugs. The rearrangement links TRBV7-9 to TRBJ2-1; D is unresolved. The origin of this receptor is a middle-aged woman with Graves disease. The CDR3 coding sequence is TGTGCCAGCAGCTTAGATTTCAATGAGCAGTTCTTC. It encodes CASSLDFNEQFF.